The clone carrying this T cell receptor beta chain was seen many times. Its antigen is unknown. The time point here: newly diagnosed GD, antithyroid drugs for less than 3 months. Researchers made the TCR library from RNA that was extracted from PBMCs. Trimming at V came to 6 bases and at J to 2 bases, leaving 5 bases not matched to a gene. The CDR3 is 13 residues long. Germline CDR1 is DFQATT and CDR2 is SNEGSKA (reference sequence). The data were taken from a study of regulatory T cells in long-lasting Graves disease. Study-level points and caveats: Newly diagnosed patients shared about a thousand public clonotypes; persistent patients shared around 2,500.

With iRepertoire HTBI primers and Arm-PCR of CDR3 regions, TCR beta libraries were built. Using its own MiXCR run on the multiplex PCR reads, TCRdb lists one record per CDR3 protein. In the table there are roughly 420,000 distinct CDR3 sequences, 16% of which are singletons. The sample was also reused in another study, on T cells in Graves' hyperthyroidism and ophthalmopathy. That work contributes: A patient was excluded if there was uncontrolled infection, other autoimmune disease, pregnancy or lactation.

V is TRBV20-1 and J is TRBJ2-5, with 8 bases fitting TRBD1. Specimen: peripheral blood mononuclear cells (PBMCs), collected at new diagnosis, from a patient treated with antithyroid drugs. This TCR derives from a woman between 18 and 30 years old with Graves disease. CDR3 protein: CSARTGWQETQYF. DNA for the CDR3: TGCAGTGCGCGGACAGGGTGGCAAGAGACCCAGTACTTC.